Presented here are 4 T cell receptor beta chains from one specimen sequenced in a study of technical replicates of blood from a handful of donors. Here immunoSEQ multiplex PCR was the method, and the copy in TCRdb shows in-frame clones only, minus some. The data show roughly 90,000 clones, with around 96% seen just once and 0.24% held by the top ten. Sequenced material: T cells isolated from PBMCs. Source of these receptors: a human donor in good health.

The chain has TRBV14 and TRBJ1-6, with D unclear. The CDR3 is 18 residues long. Germline V CDR1 and CDR2: SGHDN, FVKESK. V dropped 0 bases and J dropped 10 bases, with 22 bases sitting between them. In nucleotides, the CDR3 is TGTGCCAGCAGCCAAGATGAGTTTAGTTATAAGGAGGGATCACCCCTCCACTTT. Translation gives CASSQDEFSYKEGSPLHF.

This clone was detected a few times. The chain has TRBV11-1 and TRBJ1-1; tentative D call: TRBD1 (6 bases). CDR3 size: 13 residues. Germline V gives CDR1 SGHAT, CDR2 FQDESV (reference sequence). The V end lost 7 bases, the J end lost 1 base, and 10 bases lay between the germline ends. For the CDR3, the DNA is TGTGCCAGCACCTTGACAGGGAACACTGAAGCTTTCTTT. It codes for CASTLTGNTEAFF.

The chain joins TRBV19 to TRBJ1-5; D gene ambiguous. V was shortened by 7 bases and J by 5 bases, with 24 bases between the two germline ends. The CDR3 has 17 residues. CDR1 is LNHDA and CDR2 is SQIVND in the germline V gene (reference sequence). The CDR3 DNA reads as TGTGCCAGTAACGCCAATCCGGGAACTCCAAACCATCAGCCCCAGCATTTT. Protein: CASNANPGTPNHQPQHF.

The chain is built from TRBV7-9 and TRBJ2-5; TRBD2 agrees at 13 bases. Trimming cost V 1 base and J 7 bases; bases outside gene matches: 12. Germline V CDR1 and CDR2: SEHNR, FQNEAQ (reference sequence). The CDR3 is made up of 18 amino acids. The CDR3 region has the DNA TGTGCCAGCAGCTTAGGGGGGACTAGCGGGACCGGGTGGCGGACCCAGTACTTC. Translated: CASSLGGTSGTGWRTQYF.